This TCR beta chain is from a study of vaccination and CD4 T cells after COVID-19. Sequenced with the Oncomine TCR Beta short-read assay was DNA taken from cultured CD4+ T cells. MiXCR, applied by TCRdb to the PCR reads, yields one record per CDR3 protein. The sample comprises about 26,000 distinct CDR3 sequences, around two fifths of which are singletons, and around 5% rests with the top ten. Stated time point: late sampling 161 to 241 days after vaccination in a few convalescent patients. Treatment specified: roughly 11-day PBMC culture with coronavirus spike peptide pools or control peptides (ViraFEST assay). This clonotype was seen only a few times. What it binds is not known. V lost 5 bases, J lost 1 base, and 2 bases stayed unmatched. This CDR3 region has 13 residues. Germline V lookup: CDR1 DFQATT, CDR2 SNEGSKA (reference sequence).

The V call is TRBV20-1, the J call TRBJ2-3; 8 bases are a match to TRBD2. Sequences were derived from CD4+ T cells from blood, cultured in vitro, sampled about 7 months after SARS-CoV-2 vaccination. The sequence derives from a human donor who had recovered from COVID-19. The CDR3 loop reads CSAQAGGTDTQYF. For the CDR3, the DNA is TGCAGTGCTCAAGCGGGAGGCACAGATACGCAGTATTTT.